These 10 T cell receptor beta chains originate from one sample sequenced in a study of blood T cell repertoires in COVID-19. The repertoire was sequenced with immunoSEQ multiplex PCR; TCRdb's copy has only in-frame clones and lacks some. The sample has some 330,000 clones; roughly 90% are singletons. Sequencing was carried out using peripheral blood. Every receptor here comes from a woman aged 50 to 60 with active or convalescent COVID-19.

This clone was detected once. V and J are TRBV6-5 and TRBJ1-6, with TRBD1 identical over 9 bases. V trimming: 10 bases; J trimming: 5 bases; junction bases outside the gene matches: 6. The CDR3 runs 14 residues. The germline CDR1 and CDR2 sequences are MNHEY and SVGAGI. CDR3 in amino acids: CAIKQGAHNSPLHF. CDR3 sequence (DNA): TGTGCCATTAAACAGGGGGCTCATAATTCACCCCTCCACTTT.

This rearrangement joins TRBV19 to TRBJ2-3; 9 bases agree with TRBD2. The germline V gene encodes CDR1 LNHDA and CDR2 SQIVND (reference sequence). The CDR3 runs to 17 residues. V gave up 4 bases and J gave up 1 base; unmatched junction bases: 9. The CDR3 DNA follows: TGTGCCAGTAGTACATCTGCGGGAGGGCGCGGCACAGATACGCAGTATTTT. It codes for CASSTSAGGRGTDTQYF.

The CDR3 sequence: CAWSKGAHPYYEQYF. DNA of the CDR3: TGTGCCTGGAGCAAGGGGGCGCACCCTTACTACGAGCAGTACTTC. This rearrangement joins TRBV30 to TRBJ2-7, with TRBD1 identical over 7 bases. Germline V gives CDR1 GTSNPN, CDR2 SVGIG (reference sequence). J was trimmed by 3 bases and V by 3 bases; bases with no gene match: 11. There are 15 residues in the CDR3.

This chain uses TRBV5-1 with TRBJ2-1; 13 positions agree with TRBD2. This CDR3 is built from 15 residues. CDR1 and CDR2 (germline): SGHRS, YFSETQ. V dropped 4 bases and J dropped 8; count of bases not matched to a gene: 6. The CDR3 reads CASSTSTSGGHEQFF. The CDR3 nucleotides read TGCGCCAGCAGCACGTCGACTAGCGGGGGGCATGAGCAGTTCTTC.

This clone was counted only a few times. The chain carries TRBV25-1 and TRBJ2-7; D remains unclear. V lost 4 bases and J 6 bases, leaving 13 bases between the germline ends. The V gene's germline CDR1 is MGHDK and CDR2 SYGVNS. This CDR3 is 13 amino acids long. CDR3 residues: CASSVATSVEQYF. The CDR3 region has the DNA TGTGCCAGCAGTGTTGCGACATCGGTCGAGCAGTACTTC.

V gene TRBV5-1 combines with J gene TRBJ1-6, with D maybe TRBD1 (6 bases). Germline V CDR1 and CDR2: SGHRS, YFSETQ. Trimming cost V 3 bases and J 8 bases, with 15 bases left between them. The CDR3 spans 15 residues. The CDR3, as DNA: TGCGCCAGCAGCTCTGCTACAGGGACATATTCACCCCTCCACTTT. Its protein is CASSSATGTYSPLHF.

The V and J genes are TRBV15 and TRBJ2-3; a possible D gene is TRBD1 (6 bases). Germline V gene lookup returns CDR1 LNHNV and CDR2 YYDKDF (reference sequence). Deletions cut 5 bases from V and 6 bases from J, with 15 bases between. This CDR3 spans 14 amino acids. CDR3 coding DNA: TGTGCCACCAGCGCACAACAGGGTGGGGATACGCAGTATTTT. Encoded protein: CATSAQQGGDTQYF.

V usage is TRBV6-1 and J usage is TRBJ2-6, with TRBD1 as a possible D gene (6 bases). Germline-derived CDR1 and CDR2 are MNHNS and SASEGT. The length of the CDR3 is 18 residues. V was cut by 3 bases and J by 1 base, with 16 bases left in between. CDR3 nucleotides: TGTGCCAGCAGTGAGTTCCCAGGGGCAGCTTCTGGGGCCAACGTCCTGACTTTC. Translated: CASSEFPGAASGANVLTF.

J is TRBJ2-3 and V is TRBV3-1 (or the pseudogene TRBV3-2), with a tentative D call TRBD2 (5 bases). The CDR3 sequence is 16 residues long. Trimming removed 5 bases from V and 3 bases from J, with 18 bases in between. Looked up from germline, CDR1 is LGHDT and CDR2 is YNNKEL (reference sequence). CDR3 amino acids: CASSSRGALRTDTQYF. In DNA form, the CDR3 reads TGTGCCAGCAGCTCACGGGGTGCTCTAAGGACAGATACGCAGTATTTT.

The J gene is TRBJ1-4, the V gene TRBV30; 9 bases match TRBD1. The ends lost 2 bases at V and 8 bases at J; junction bases unmatched: 15. Germline CDR1 is GTSNPN and CDR2 is SVGIG (reference sequence). This CDR3 contains 17 residues. The CDR3: CAWSPGTGPIRGEKLFF. The DNA for the CDR3 is TGTGCCTGGAGTCCGGGGACAGGGCCAATCAGGGGAGAAAAACTGTTTTTT.